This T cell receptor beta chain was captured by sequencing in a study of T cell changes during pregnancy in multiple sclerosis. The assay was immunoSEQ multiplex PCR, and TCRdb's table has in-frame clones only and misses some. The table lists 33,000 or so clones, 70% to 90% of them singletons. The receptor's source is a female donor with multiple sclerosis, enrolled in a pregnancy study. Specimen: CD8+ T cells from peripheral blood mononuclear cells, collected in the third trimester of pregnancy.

Here the CDR3 DNA reads TGTGCCAGCAGCTTAGGTACAGGGGGCGACTATGGCTACACCTTC. As protein: CASSLGTGGDYGYTF. The chain joins TRBV13 to TRBJ1-2; 9 positions agree with TRBD1. The V segment lost 0 bases and the J segment 3 bases; nucleotides outside the gene matches: 2. This CDR3 has 15 residues. Germline CDR1 is PRHDT and CDR2 is FYEKMQ (reference sequence).